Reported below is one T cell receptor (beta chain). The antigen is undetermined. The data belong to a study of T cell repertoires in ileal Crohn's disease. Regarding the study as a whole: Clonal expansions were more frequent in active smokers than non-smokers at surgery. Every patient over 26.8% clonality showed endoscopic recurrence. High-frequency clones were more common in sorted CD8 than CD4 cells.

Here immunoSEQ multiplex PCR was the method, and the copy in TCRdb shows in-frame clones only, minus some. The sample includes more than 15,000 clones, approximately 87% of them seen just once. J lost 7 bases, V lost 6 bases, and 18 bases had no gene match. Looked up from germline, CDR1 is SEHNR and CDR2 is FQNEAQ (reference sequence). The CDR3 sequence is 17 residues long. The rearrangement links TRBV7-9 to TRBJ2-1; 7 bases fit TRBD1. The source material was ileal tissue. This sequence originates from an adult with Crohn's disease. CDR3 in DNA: TGTGCCAGCAGGCAGATAACAGGGGCCGCTGCTGGTAATGAGCAGTTCTTC. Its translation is CASRQITGAAAGNEQFF.